This TCR beta chain appears in the sequencing data of a study of cytomegalovirus exposure and HLA in healthy donors. Findings of the study overall: Immune exposure was documented only through CMV serostatus. Sequencing likely produced, as an artifact, a cluster of highly shared sequence variants. Later analysis placed DRB1 highest and HLA-C lowest in TCR association rates, which differed by HLA locus. In a later analysis, parvovirus B19, influenza, CMV and Epstein-Barr virus appeared linked to several top co-occurrence clusters.

V trimming: 8 bases; J trimming: 6 bases; junction bases outside the gene matches: 15. Germline V gene sequence: CDR1 LNHDA, CDR2 SQIVND (reference sequence). The length of the CDR3 is 16 residues. Researchers ran the PCR with 60 Vbeta and 13 Jbeta primers. Sequencing was performed with immunoSEQ multiplex PCR; in TCRdb, only in-frame clones are kept and a portion is missing. The sample yields about 73,000 clones, 75% seen once. This clone was seen only a few times. Its antigen remains unidentified. The V call is TRBV19, the J call TRBJ2-1; 8 bases agree with TRBD2. The sequencing sample was made of PBMCs. The TCR originated in a man aged 65-85 years in good health and CMV-seronegative. CDR3 bases: TGTGCCAGTTCCACGGGGGGGGCGGGTATTTTCAATGAGCAGTTCTTC. Encoded protein: CASSTGGAGIFNEQFF.